This T cell receptor beta chain was identified in a study of T cell responses to AZD1222 COVID-19 vaccine. The study's findings and limits: Among spike-specific TCRs, nearly half reportedly target unmutated variant regions. Distributed over spike, vaccine-associated CD4 TCRs predominated at 160-218 and 743-854.

With respect to this clone: Its antigen is unidentified.

The ends were cut back, 3 bases at V and 5 bases at J, with 7 bases in the middle. The CDR3 is 12 amino acids. From germline, CDR1 is SEHNR and CDR2 FQNEAQ (reference sequence). Here immunoSEQ multiplex PCR was the method, and the copy in TCRdb shows in-frame clones only, minus some. The data show 150,000 to 200,000 clones, 90% to 95% seen once. The material sequenced was peripheral blood, taken 28 days after the second AZD1222 dose. The rearrangement links TRBV7-9 to TRBJ1-1; D gene uncertain. This sequence originates from an adult who received the AZD1222 COVID-19 vaccine. CDR3 residues: CASSFLTTEAFF. CDR3 DNA sequence: TGTGCCAGCAGCTTTTTGACGACTGAAGCTTTCTTT.